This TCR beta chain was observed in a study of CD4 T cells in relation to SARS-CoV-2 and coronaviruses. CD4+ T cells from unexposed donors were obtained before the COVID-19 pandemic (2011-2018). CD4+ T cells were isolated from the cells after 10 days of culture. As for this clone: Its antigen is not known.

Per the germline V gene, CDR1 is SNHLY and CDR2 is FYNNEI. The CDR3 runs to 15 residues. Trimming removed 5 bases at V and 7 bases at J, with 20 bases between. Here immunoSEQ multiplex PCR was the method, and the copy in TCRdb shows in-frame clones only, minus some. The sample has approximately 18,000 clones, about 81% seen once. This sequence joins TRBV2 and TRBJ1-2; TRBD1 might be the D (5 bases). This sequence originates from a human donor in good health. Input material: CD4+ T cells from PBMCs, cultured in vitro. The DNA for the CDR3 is TGTGCCAGCAGTCAGTCACAGGTGACCCTGAGTGGCTACACCTTC. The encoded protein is CASSQSQVTLSGYTF.